Below, 20 T cell receptor beta chains from the same sample are listed, as sequenced in a study of T cell responses to AZD1222 COVID-19 vaccine. The table came from immunoSEQ multiplex PCR; TCRdb's copy has only in-frame clones and leaves some out. The data show roughly 130,000 clones, more than 85% seen once. The starting material was peripheral blood, obtained on day 0 of AZD1222 vaccination. The source is an adult in good health.

V and J are TRBV5-8 and TRBJ1-2, with a tentative D call TRBD1 (5 bases). Looked up from germline, CDR1 is SGHTS and CDR2 is YDEGEE. Trimming removed 4 bases from V and 5 bases from J, with 24 bases in between. The CDR3 totals 17 residues. DNA for the CDR3: TGTGCCAGCAGCCCTGGCGGATTTGGGGCGGGGAAATATGGCTACACCTTC. Translating it yields CASSPGGFGAGKYGYTF.

The chain is built from TRBV25-1 and TRBJ2-5; 7 bases line up with TRBD2. V lost 5 bases, J lost 5 bases, and 11 bases stayed unmatched. This CDR3 contains 15 residues. Germline V CDR1 and CDR2: MGHDK, SYGVNS. In nucleotides, the CDR3 is TGTGCCAGCAGTCGAGGCTTTGCGGGAGAGGAGACCCAGTACTTC. This sequence encodes CASSRGFAGEETQYF.

This clone has a single count. V and J are TRBV20-1 and TRBJ2-7, with 11 bases that match TRBD2. With 3 bases clipped from V and 3 bases from J, the junction kept 1 base outside the gene matches. CDR1 DFQATT and CDR2 SNEGSKA come from the germline V gene (reference sequence). The CDR3 consists of 13 residues. For the CDR3, the DNA is TGCAGTGCTAGTACTAGCGGGAGCTACGAGCAGTACTTC. The encoded protein is CSASTSGSYEQYF.

This clone came up once. V gene TRBV12-5 combines with J gene TRBJ2-3; 7 bases line up with TRBD1. Trimming cost V 2 bases and J 0 bases; bases outside gene matches: 8. Germline V gives CDR1 LGHNT, CDR2 FRNRAP. The length of the CDR3 is 17 residues. CDR3 residues: CASGLWRTGPSTDTQYF. As DNA, the CDR3 is TGTGCTAGTGGTTTGTGGCGGACAGGACCTAGCACAGATACGCAGTATTTT.

V usage is TRBV3-1 (or the pseudogene TRBV3-2) and J usage is TRBJ2-2; a possible D gene is TRBD1 (6 bases). From germline, CDR1 is LGHDT and CDR2 YNNKEL (reference sequence). CDR3 length: 17 amino acids. V was clipped by 0 bases and J by 3 bases, with 14 bases between them. Here the CDR3 DNA reads TGTGCCAGCAGCCAAGACCCAACAGGGTGGGACACCGGGGAGCTGTTTTTT. Amino acid sequence: CASSQDPTGWDTGELFF.

The chain couples TRBV27 to TRBJ1-2, with a possible D match to TRBD1 (6 bases). V gave up 10 bases and J gave up 4 bases, with 19 bases separating them. CDR1 and CDR2 from the germline V gene are MNHEY and SMNVEV (reference sequence). The CDR3 length is 14 residues. The chain's CDR3 is CATKRPGEIYGYTF. The CDR3 nucleotides are TGTGCCACCAAGAGACCAGGGGAGATCTATGGCTACACCTTC.

The J gene is TRBJ2-1, the V gene TRBV3-1 (or the pseudogene TRBV3-2); 7 positions agree with TRBD2. This CDR3 spans 15 amino acids. Trimming took 2 bases from V and 8 from J; bases not matched to a gene: 9. Germline lookup yields CDR1 LGHDT and CDR2 YNNKEL (reference sequence). CDR3 sequence: CASSQQSGNGDEQFF. The DNA of the CDR3 is TGTGCCAGCAGCCAACAAAGCGGGAATGGGGATGAGCAGTTCTTC.

The chain combines TRBV3-1 (or the pseudogene TRBV3-2) with TRBJ1-5; maybe TRBD1 (6 bases). Trimming shortened V by 0 bases and J by 7 bases, and 10 bases separated the two germline ends. Per germline, CDR1 LGHDT and CDR2 YNNKEL (reference sequence). There are 14 residues in the CDR3. The CDR3 DNA reads as TGTGCCAGCAGCCAAGAAGGGGGTGGGCAGCCCCAGCATTTT. Encoded protein: CASSQEGGGQPQHF.

This chain connects TRBV5-1 to TRBJ2-1; 10 bases are shared with TRBD2. V lost 2 bases to trimming and J lost 4 bases; unmatched junction nucleotides: 12. Looked up from germline, CDR1 is SGHRS and CDR2 is YFSETQ. The CDR3 is 18 amino acids. The CDR3 DNA is TGCGCCAGCAGCTTCTACACCCGGACTAGCGGAGAATACAATGAGCAGTTCTTC. This codes for CASSFYTRTSGEYNEQFF. Combining the CDR3 with reference TRBV5-1 and TRBJ2-1 gives the whole variable domain KAGVTQTPRYLIKTRGQQVTLSCSPISGHRSVSWYQQTPGQGLQFLFEYFSETQRNKGNFPGRFSGRQFSNSRSEMNVSTLELGDSALYLCASSFYTRTSGEYNEQFFGPGTRLTVL.

The chain is built from TRBV9 and TRBJ2-2, with D hard to call. Trimming stripped 0 bases from V and 5 bases from J, with 5 bases between. The CDR3 is 13 residues long. Germline CDR1 SGDLS, CDR2 YYNGEE. CDR3 sequence: CASSVVGTGELFF. The CDR3 DNA reads as TGTGCCAGCAGCGTAGTGGGGACCGGGGAGCTGTTTTTT.

CDR3 DNA: TGTGCCAGCAGCTTCCACAGGGGGGGGACTGAAGCTTTCTTT. This sequence encodes CASSFHRGGTEAFF. The rearrangement uses TRBV7-2 and TRBJ1-1; TRBD1 aligns across 8 bases. Germline lookup yields CDR1 SGHTA and CDR2 FQGNSA. The CDR3 spans 14 residues. Trimming took 3 bases from V and 5 from J; bases not matched to a gene: 5.

The chain is built from TRBV6-5 and TRBJ1-5; D may be TRBD1 (5 bases). Germline CDR1 reads MNHEY; CDR2 reads SVGAGI. V was clipped by 2 bases and J by 7 bases, with 9 bases between them. This CDR3 is built from 13 residues. CDR3 sequence reads: CASSYGGTQPQHF. The CDR3 DNA reads TGTGCCAGCAGTTACGGGGGGACGCAGCCCCAGCATTTT.

The V and J genes are TRBV6-5 and TRBJ1-5, with D possibly being TRBD1 (6 bases). Per germline, CDR1 MNHEY and CDR2 SVGAGI. V shed 6 bases and J shed 7 bases, with 16 bases lying between them. The CDR3 loop spans 14 amino acids. Written as DNA, the CDR3 is TGTGCCAGCAGCGCAACAGGGTCCTTCCAGCCCCAGCATTTT. Translating it yields CASSATGSFQPQHF.

The gene calls are TRBV5-4 and TRBJ1-2; maybe TRBD1 (5 bases). V shed 0 bases and J shed 1 base, with 7 bases lying between them. Per germline, CDR1 SGHNT and CDR2 YYREEE (reference sequence). The CDR3 totals 14 residues. As DNA, the CDR3 is TGTGCCAGCAGCTTGGGGCAGGGTAACTATGGCTACACCTTC. Translating it yields CASSLGQGNYGYTF. Full variable domain (rest looked up from reference TRBV5-4 and TRBJ1-2): ETGVTQSPTHLIKTRGQQVTLRCSSQSGHNTVSWYQQALGQGPQFIFQYYREEENGRGNFPPRFSGLQFPNYSSELNVNALELDDSALYLCASSLGQGNYGYTFGSGTRLTVV.

The rearrangement joins TRBV3-1 (or the pseudogene TRBV3-2) to TRBJ1-2; 8 bases map to TRBD1. V lost 3 bases and J lost 8; bases outside the gene matches: 14. Germline values: CDR1 LGHDT, CDR2 YNNKEL (reference sequence). There are 16 residues in the CDR3. The CDR3 region is CASSHPRTGPRGGYTF. Here the CDR3 DNA reads TGTGCCAGCAGCCATCCCCGGACAGGGCCCCGCGGCGGCTACACCTTC.

J is TRBJ2-7 and V is TRBV3-1 (or the pseudogene TRBV3-2); TRBD2 aligns across 10 bases. The junction had 6 bases not matched to a gene; V was cut back by 5 bases and J by 5 bases. The CDR3 covers 14 residues. Germline values: CDR1 LGHDT, CDR2 YNNKEL (reference sequence). The CDR3 loop is CASSLAGGGDEQYF. The CDR3 bases are TGTGCCAGCAGCTTAGCGGGAGGTGGCGACGAGCAGTACTTC.

The rearrangement joins TRBV5-5 to TRBJ2-1; 9 bases map to TRBD1. Germline V gene sequence: CDR1 SGHKS, CDR2 YYEKEE (reference sequence). The CDR3 length is 15 residues. The V and J ends lost 0 bases and 4 bases, in that order; junction bases with no gene match: 2. CDR3 residues: CASSLGGTGYNEQFF. In DNA form, the CDR3 reads TGTGCCAGCAGCTTGGGGGGGACAGGGTACAATGAGCAGTTCTTC.

The chain is built from TRBV6-6 and TRBJ2-7; 9 bases fit TRBD1. With V trimmed by 2 bases and J by 3 bases, 5 bases remained unmatched. CDR3 size: 15 residues. Germline lookup yields CDR1 MNHNY and CDR2 SVGAGI (reference sequence). The CDR3 loop reads CASSYTPGQGYEQYF. The CDR3 DNA reads as TGTGCCAGCAGTTACACTCCGGGACAGGGCTACGAGCAGTACTTC.

The J gene is TRBJ1-2, the V gene TRBV30, with a tentative D call TRBD1 (6 bases). Germline loops: CDR1 GTSNPN, CDR2 SVGIG (reference sequence). The CDR3 is made up of 14 amino acids. The germline V and J ends were trimmed by 1 base and 2 bases, with 11 bases remaining between them. CDR3 sequence reads: CAWSEGGRNYGYTF. CDR3 sequence (DNA): TGTGCCTGGAGTGAGGGGGGCCGCAACTATGGCTACACCTTC.

This chain joins TRBV30 and TRBJ1-1; D call uncertain. In germline, CDR1 is GTSNPN, CDR2 SVGIG (reference sequence). V shed 2 bases and J shed 2 bases, with 9 bases lying between them. The CDR3 has 13 amino acids. The DNA for the CDR3 is TGTGCCTGGAGTAAGAGGTTAAACACTGAAGCTTTCTTT. Translation gives CAWSKRLNTEAFF.